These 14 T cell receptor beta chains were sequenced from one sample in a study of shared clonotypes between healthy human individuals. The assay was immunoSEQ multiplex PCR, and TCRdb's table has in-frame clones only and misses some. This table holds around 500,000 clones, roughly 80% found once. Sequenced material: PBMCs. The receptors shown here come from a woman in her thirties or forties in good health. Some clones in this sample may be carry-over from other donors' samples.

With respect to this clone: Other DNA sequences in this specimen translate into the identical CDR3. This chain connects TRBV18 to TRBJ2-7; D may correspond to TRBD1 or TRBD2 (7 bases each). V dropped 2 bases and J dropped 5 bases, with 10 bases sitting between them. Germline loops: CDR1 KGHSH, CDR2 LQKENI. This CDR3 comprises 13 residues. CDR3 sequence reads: CASSPSGGDEQYF. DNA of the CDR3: TGTGCCAGCTCACCATCAGGGGGGGACGAGCAGTACTTC.

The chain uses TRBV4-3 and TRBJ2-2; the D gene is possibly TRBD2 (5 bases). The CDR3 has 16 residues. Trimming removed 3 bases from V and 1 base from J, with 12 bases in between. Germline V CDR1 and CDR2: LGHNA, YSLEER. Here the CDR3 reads CASSQEVALNTGELFF. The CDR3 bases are TGCGCCAGCAGCCAGGAAGTAGCGTTGAACACCGGGGAGCTGTTTTTT.

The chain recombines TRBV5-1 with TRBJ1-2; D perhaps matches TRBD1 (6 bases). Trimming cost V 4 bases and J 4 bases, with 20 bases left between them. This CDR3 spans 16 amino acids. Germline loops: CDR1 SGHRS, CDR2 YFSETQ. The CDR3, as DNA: TGCGCCAGCAGCCCCCGGGACGGAGGGGGGACCTATGGCTACACCTTC. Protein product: CASSPRDGGGTYGYTF. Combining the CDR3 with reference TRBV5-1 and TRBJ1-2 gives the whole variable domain KAGVTQTPRYLIKTRGQQVTLSCSPISGHRSVSWYQQTPGQGLQFLFEYFSETQRNKGNFPGRFSGRQFSNSRSEMNVSTLELGDSALYLCASSPRDGGGTYGYTFGSGTRLTVV.

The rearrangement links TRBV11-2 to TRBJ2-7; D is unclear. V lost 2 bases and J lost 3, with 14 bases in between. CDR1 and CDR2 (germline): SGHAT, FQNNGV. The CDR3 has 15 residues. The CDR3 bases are TGTGCCAGCAGCTTATCGCTAGTTCCCCTCTACGAGCAGTACTTC. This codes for CASSLSLVPLYEQYF.

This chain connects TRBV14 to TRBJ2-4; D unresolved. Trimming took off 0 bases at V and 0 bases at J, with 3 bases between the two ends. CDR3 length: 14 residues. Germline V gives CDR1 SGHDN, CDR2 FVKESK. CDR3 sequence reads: CASSQDLAKNIQYF. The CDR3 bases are TGTGCCAGCAGCCAAGACCTAGCCAAAAACATTCAGTACTTC.

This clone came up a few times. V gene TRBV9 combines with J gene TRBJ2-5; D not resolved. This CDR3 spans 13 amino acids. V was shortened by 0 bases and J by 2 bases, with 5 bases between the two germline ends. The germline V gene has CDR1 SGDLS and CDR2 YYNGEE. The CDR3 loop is CASSVGFQETQYF. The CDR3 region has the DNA TGTGCCAGCAGCGTAGGTTTTCAAGAGACCCAGTACTTC. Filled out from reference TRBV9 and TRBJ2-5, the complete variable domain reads DSGVTQTPKHLITATGQRVTLRCSPRSGDLSVYWYQQSLDQGLQFLIQYYNGEERAKGNILERFSAQQFPDLHSELNLSSLELGDSALYFCASSVGFQETQYFGPGTRLLVL.

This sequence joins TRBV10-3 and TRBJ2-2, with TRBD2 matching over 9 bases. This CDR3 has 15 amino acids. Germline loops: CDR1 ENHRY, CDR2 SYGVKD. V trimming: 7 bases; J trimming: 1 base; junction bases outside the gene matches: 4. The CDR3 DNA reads TGTGCCATCAAAGCGGGAGGACTGAACACCGGGGAGCTGTTTTTT. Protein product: CAIKAGGLNTGELFF.

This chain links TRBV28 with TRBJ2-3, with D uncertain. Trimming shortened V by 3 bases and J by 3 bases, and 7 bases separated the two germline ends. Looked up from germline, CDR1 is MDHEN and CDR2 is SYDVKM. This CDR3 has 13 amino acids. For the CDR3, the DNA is TGTGCCAGCAGTTTCTCAGGTACAGATACGCAGTATTTT. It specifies CASSFSGTDTQYF.

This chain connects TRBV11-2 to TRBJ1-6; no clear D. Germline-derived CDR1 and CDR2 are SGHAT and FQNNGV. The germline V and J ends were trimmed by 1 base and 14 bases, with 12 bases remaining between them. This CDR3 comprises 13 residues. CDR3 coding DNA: TGTGCCAGCAGCTTAGGTGAGGGCTTCGCCCTCCACTTT. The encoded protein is CASSLGEGFALHF.

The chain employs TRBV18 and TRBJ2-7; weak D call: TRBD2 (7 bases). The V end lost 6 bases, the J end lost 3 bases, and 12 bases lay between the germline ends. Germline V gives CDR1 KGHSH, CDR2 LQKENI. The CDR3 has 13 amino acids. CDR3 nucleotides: TGTGCCAGCTCCACGGGGGGCGTCTACGAGCAGTACTTC. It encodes CASSTGGVYEQYF.

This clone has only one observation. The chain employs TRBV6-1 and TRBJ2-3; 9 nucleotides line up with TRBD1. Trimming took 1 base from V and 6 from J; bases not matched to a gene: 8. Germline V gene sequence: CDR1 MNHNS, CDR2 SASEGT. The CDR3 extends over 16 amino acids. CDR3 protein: CASSEGPGTGSDTQYF. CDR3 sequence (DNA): TGTGCCAGCAGTGAAGGTCCCGGGACAGGGTCGGATACGCAGTATTTT.

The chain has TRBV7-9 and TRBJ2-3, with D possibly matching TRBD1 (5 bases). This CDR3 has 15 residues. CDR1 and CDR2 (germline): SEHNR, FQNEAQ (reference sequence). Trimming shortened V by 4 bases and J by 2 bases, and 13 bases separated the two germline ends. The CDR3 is CASSSFHRSTDTQYF. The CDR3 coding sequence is TGTGCCAGCAGCTCCTTCCACAGGTCCACAGATACGCAGTATTTT. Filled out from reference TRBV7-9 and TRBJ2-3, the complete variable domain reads DTGVSQNPRHKITKRGQNVTFRCDPISEHNRLYWYRQTLGQGPEFLTYFQNEAQLEKSRLLSDRFSAERPKGSFSTLEIQRTEQGDSAMYLCASSSFHRSTDTQYFGPGTRLTVL.

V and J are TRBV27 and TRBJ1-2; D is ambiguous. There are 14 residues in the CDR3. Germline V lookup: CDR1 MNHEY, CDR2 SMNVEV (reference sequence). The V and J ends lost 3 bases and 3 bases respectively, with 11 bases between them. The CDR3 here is CASSFAGSDYGYTF. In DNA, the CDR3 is TGTGCCAGCAGTTTTGCGGGGAGTGACTATGGCTACACCTTC.

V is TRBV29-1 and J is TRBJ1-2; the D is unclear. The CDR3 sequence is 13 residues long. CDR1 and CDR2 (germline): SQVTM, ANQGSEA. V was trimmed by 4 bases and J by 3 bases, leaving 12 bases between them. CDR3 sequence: CSVVVDRDYGYTF. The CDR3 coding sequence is TGCAGCGTTGTTGTGGACCGGGACTATGGCTACACCTTC.